This is a list of T cell receptor beta chains from one sample in a study of blood T cells in healthy people across ages. MiXCR was run by TCRdb on the 5' RACE reads, yielding one entry per CDR3 protein. The sample has over 1,200,000 distinct CDR3 sequences, 59% seen once; the top ten hold over 6.5%. The specimen sequenced was blood. The source is a man aged 18 to 30 in good health. Both conserved end residues are part of each CDR3. D genes are given only for firm matches. Clone sizes are given selectively: once, few, many, or a class where the clone is expanded.

V gene,D gene,J gene,clone size,CDR3 DNA,CDR3 protein
TRBV6-4,TRBD2,TRBJ2-2,few,TGTGCCAGCAGTGGGACTAGCGGGAACACCGGGGAGCTGTTTTTT,CASSGTSGNTGELFF
TRBV20-1,NA,TRBJ1-1,NA,TGCAGTGCTAGAGATCATGTTGGACTGAACACTGAAGCTTTCTTT,CSARDHVGLNTEAFF
TRBV4-1,NA,TRBJ1-5,NA,TGCGCCAGCAGCCAAGATATTCCCAGGGGTTATAGCAATCAGCCCCAGCATTTT,CASSQDIPRGYSNQPQHF
TRBV21-1,NA,TRBJ2-1,NA,TGTGCCAGCAGCAAAGCAGACAAGCGGACTAGCGGTGCCCTCTCCTCCTACAATGAGCAGTTCTTC,CASSKADKRTSGALSSYNEQFF
TRBV6-6,NA,TRBJ2-7,NA,TGTGCCAGCAGGGACACCGAGCAGTACTTC,CASRDTEQYF
TRBV5-1,TRBD1,TRBJ1-2,once,TGCGCCAGCAGCTTGTCTGGGACAGGGGATGGCTACACCTTC,CASSLSGTGDGYTF
TRBV5-1,NA,TRBJ2-3,few,TGCGCCAGCAGCTTTACAGCCCCGACAGATACGCAGTATTTT,CASSFTAPTDTQYF
TRBV9,NA,TRBJ2-3,once,TGTGCCAGCGGGACAGCGAAAAATCTCGGACTAGAAGAGACGCAGTATTTT,CASGTAKNLGLEETQYF
TRBV7-2,TRBD2,TRBJ2-3,NA,TGTGCCAGCAGTTTACGCCTAGCGGGGGGGCGGGAGACGCAGTATTTT,CASSLRLAGGRETQYF
TRBV2,NA,TRBJ2-7,NA,TGTGCCAGCACCCAGTCGGGGGCCGAGCAGTACTTC,CASTQSGAEQYF
TRBV9,NA,TRBJ1-2,NA,TGTGCCAGCACTCTTGTACAGGGTGCGGAGGGCTACACCTTC,CASTLVQGAEGYTF
TRBV6-5,NA,TRBJ2-5,NA,TGTGCCAGCAGTTACGCTCAGGCAGGGGAGCAGTACTTC,CASSYAQAGEQYF
TRBV3-1,TRBD2,TRBJ2-5,NA,TGTGCCAGCAGCCAGCGGGGGGCCGGAGAGACCCAGTACTTC,CASSQRGAGETQYF
TRBV30,NA,TRBJ1-1,NA,TGTGCCTGGAGTGTACTTGGACGGCGGGGAGTAGAAGCTTTCTTT,CAWSVLGRRGVEAFF
TRBV5-1,NA,TRBJ2-2,NA,TGCGCCAGCAGCGAAGGGGCCTCGGGCGGGGAGCTGTTTTTT,CASSEGASGGELFF
TRBV5-1,NA,TRBJ2-1,NA,TGCGCCAGCAGCTCGCTTAGCGGAGCTTACAATGAGCAGTTCTTC,CASSSLSGAYNEQFF
TRBV9,NA,TRBJ2-6,NA,TGTGCCAGCAGCACCGAGCCGACAGGCCCCTCTGGGGCCAACGTCCTGACTTTC,CASSTEPTGPSGANVLTF
TRBV12-3/TRBV12-4,NA,TRBJ2-6,NA,TGTGCCAGCATCCACCGAAGGGGTTCTGGGGCCAACGTCCTGACTTTC,CASIHRRGSGANVLTF
TRBV2,NA,TRBJ1-2,NA,TGTGCCAGCCTCCCAGGGGCATCCTATGGCTACACCTTC,CASLPGASYGYTF